Each of the 17 T cell receptor beta chains below was sequenced from the same sample in a study of blood T cell repertoires in COVID-19. Libraries were prepared by immunoSEQ multiplex PCR; TCRdb keeps only in-frame clonotypes and omits some of them. The sample consists of under 150,000 clones, about 86% of them appearing once. Sequencing was carried out using peripheral blood. The source is a man older than 75 with active or convalescent COVID-19.

This clone was seen more than once but under ten times. The chain has TRBV4-2 and TRBJ1-5; D is undetermined. Germline CDR1 LGHNA, CDR2 YNFKEQ. V lost 0 bases and J 0 bases, leaving 9 bases between the germline ends. The CDR3 loop spans 16 amino acids. CDR3 bases: TGTGCCAGCAGCCAAGAGGCGGTGTATAGCAATCAGCCCCAGCATTTT. Amino acid sequence: CASSQEAVYSNQPQHF.

This clone showed up just once. The chain carries TRBV18 and TRBJ2-3, with D perhaps TRBD2 (7 bases). Germline V gene lookup returns CDR1 KGHSH and CDR2 LQKENI. Trimming removed 3 bases from V and 9 bases from J, with 19 bases in between. This CDR3 has 15 residues. CDR3 in DNA: TGTGCCAGCTCACCCCGATCCCGGGGGGCTGACACGCAGTATTTT. Protein: CASSPRSRGADTQYF. The variable domain in full, completed from reference TRBV18 and TRBJ2-3, reads NAGVMQNPRHLVRRRGQEARLRCSPMKGHSHVYWYRQLPEEGLKFMVYLQKENIIDESGMPKERFSAEFPKEGPSILRIQQVVRGDSAAYFCASSPRSRGADTQYFGPGTRLTVL.

The chain has TRBV21-1 and TRBJ1-2; the table's D call TRBD1 went unverified against the DNA. TRBV21-1 is a pseudogene locus. There are 11 residues in the CDR3. CDR3: CAWGQNYGYTF. CDR3 bases: TGTGCCTGGGGACAGAACTATGGCTACACCTTC.

The rearrangement joins TRBV7-3 to TRBJ2-2; D perhaps matches TRBD2 (6 bases). The CDR3 is 15 residues long. V lost 5 bases and J 1 base, leaving 11 bases between the germline ends. Germline values: CDR1 SGHTA, CDR2 FQGTGA. CDR3 sequence reads: CASSRGLENTGELFF. In DNA, the CDR3 is TGTGCCAGCAGCCGGGGACTTGAGAACACCGGGGAGCTGTTTTTT.

V usage is TRBV5-5 and J usage is TRBJ2-2, with 12 bases aligning to TRBD2. V was clipped by 2 bases and J by 3 bases; unmatched bases: 5. The CDR3 spans 17 residues. CDR1 is SGHKS, CDR2 YYEKEE, per germline (reference sequence). The CDR3: CASSLKASGGDTGELFF. The CDR3 nucleotides read TGTGCCAGCAGCTTAAAGGCTAGCGGGGGGGACACCGGGGAGCTGTTTTTT.

In its sample, this clone was seen a few times. The gene calls are TRBV6-5 and TRBJ1-1; 8 bases agree with TRBD1. The CDR3 is made up of 13 amino acids. The V and J ends lost 7 bases and 7 bases, in that order; junction bases with no gene match: 8. CDR1 and CDR2 (germline): MNHEY, SVGAGI. The CDR3 region has the DNA TGTGCCAGCATTCAGAGGACAGGGCTTGAAGCTTTCTTT. As protein: CASIQRTGLEAFF.

This chain joins TRBV5-8 and TRBJ1-3, with 7 bases matching TRBD1. The ends lost 2 bases at V and 0 bases at J; junction bases unmatched: 5. Germline values: CDR1 SGHTS, CDR2 YDEGEE. This CDR3 comprises 16 residues. CDR3 in DNA: TGTGCCAGCAGCTTAAGGGACAGATACTCTGGAAACACCATATATTTT. Translated, it gives CASSLRDRYSGNTIYF.

The V gene is TRBV5-1, the J gene TRBJ1-4; 10 bases match TRBD1. The CDR3 extends over 16 amino acids. Germline CDR1 is SGHRS and CDR2 is YFSETQ. V gave up 0 bases and J gave up 2 bases; unmatched junction bases: 1. CDR3 bases: TGCGCCAGCAGCTTGGGACAGGGGGCGACTAATGAAAAACTGTTTTTT. Amino acids: CASSLGQGATNEKLFF.

This clone was observed a handful of times. The chain has TRBV28 and TRBJ1-6; 8 nucleotides match TRBD1. The V and J ends lost 4 bases and 10 bases, in that order; junction bases with no gene match: 6. The V gene's germline CDR1 is MDHEN and CDR2 SYDVKM. This CDR3 region has 14 residues. The CDR3 DNA sequence: TGTGCCAGCAGTTCGACAGGGGTGGTGTCACCCCTCCACTTT. It encodes CASSSTGVVSPLHF. The variable domain in full, completed from reference TRBV28 and TRBJ1-6, reads DVKVTQSSRYLVKRTGEKVFLECVQDMDHENMFWYRQDPGLGLRLIYFSYDVKMKEKGDIPEGYSVSREKKERFSLILESASTNQTSMYLCASSSTGVVSPLHFGNGTRLTVT.

The sample holds a few counts of this clone. V usage is TRBV4-3 and J usage is TRBJ2-7; D unresolved. The CDR3 spans 15 residues. Germline V gene sequence: CDR1 LGHNA, CDR2 YSLEER. Between the trimmed V and J ends, which lost 0 bases and 4 bases, there was a span of 13 bases. The CDR3 coding sequence is TGCGCCAGCAGCCAAGAACTATCAGAACCGTACGAGCAGTACTTC. It translates to CASSQELSEPYEQYF.

The gene calls are TRBV5-5 and TRBJ2-3; D is perhaps TRBD2 (6 bases). V shed 0 bases and J shed 2 bases, with 10 bases lying between them. The CDR3 is 15 residues long. Germline loops: CDR1 SGHKS, CDR2 YYEKEE (reference sequence). This CDR3 reads CASSLAGGFTDTQYF. CDR3 nucleotides: TGTGCCAGCAGCTTGGCCGGGGGTTTCACAGATACGCAGTATTTT.

This sequence joins TRBV25-1 and TRBJ1-1; D is uncertain. Trimming shortened V by 3 bases and J by 4 bases, and 15 bases separated the two germline ends. From germline, CDR1 is MGHDK and CDR2 SYGVNS. The CDR3 covers 15 residues. As DNA, the CDR3 is TGTGCCAGCAGTGACCCCTTCGGCGCGGGCACTGAAGCTTTCTTT. Its protein is CASSDPFGAGTEAFF.

The rearrangement joins TRBV12-3 or TRBV12-4 to TRBJ2-1; D is uncertain. The ends were cut back, 4 bases at V and 3 bases at J, with 7 bases in the middle. The CDR3 runs to 13 residues. DNA of the CDR3: TGTGCCAGCAGTTCCGACTTCTACAATGAGCAGTTCTTC. This codes for CASSSDFYNEQFF.

The chain has TRBV27 and TRBJ1-2; 12 positions match TRBD1. Germline-derived CDR1 and CDR2 are MNHEY and SMNVEV (reference sequence). CDR3 length: 15 residues. Germline trimming cut 6 bases from V and 8 bases from J; bases unmatched to any gene: 10. Written as DNA, the CDR3 is TGTGCCAGCAGCCGAACCGGGACAGGGGGCCGGGGCTACACCTTC. This translates into CASSRTGTGGRGYTF.

V usage is TRBV6-5 and J usage is TRBJ1-1; perhaps TRBD1 as D (6 bases). The V end was cut by 5 bases, the J end by 2 bases, with 12 bases between. Germline CDR1 is MNHEY and CDR2 is SVGAGI. The CDR3 length is 14 residues. The CDR3 DNA reads as TGTGCCAGCAGTCTGCAGGGGCGCAACACTGAAGCTTTCTTT. It is translated as CASSLQGRNTEAFF.

A note on this clone: Other DNA sequences in the same sample also yield this CDR3. This sequence joins TRBV18 and TRBJ2-7; 10 bases are shared with TRBD1. Germline assignment: CDR1 KGHSH and CDR2 LQKENI. J lost 4 bases, V lost 3 bases, and 3 bases had no gene match. The CDR3 extends over 14 amino acids. Written as DNA, the CDR3 is TGTGCCAGCTCACCCCCGGGACAGGGGTACGAGCAGTACTTC. This gives the protein CASSPPGQGYEQYF.

V usage is TRBV30 and J usage is TRBJ1-1; D gene unclear. The germline V gene has CDR1 GTSNPN and CDR2 SVGIG (reference sequence). The CDR3 is 13 amino acids. V was cut by 0 bases and J by 1 base, with 6 bases left in between. The CDR3 reads CAWSVHRNTEAFF. CDR3 nucleotide sequence: TGTGCCTGGAGTGTCCACAGGAACACTGAAGCTTTCTTT.